This TCR beta chain was sequenced in a study of T cell repertoires in ileal Crohn's disease. Study details: The M6 sample came from neoterminal ileum during colonoscopy after surgery.

The germline gives CDR1 SGHVS, CDR2 FQNEAQ. With 7 bases clipped from V and 6 bases from J, the junction kept 16 bases outside the gene matches. The CDR3 is made up of 18 amino acids. TCRB immunosequencing input was five hundred nanograms of biopsy DNA per sample. Some clones are missing from TCRdb's copy, which holds only in-frame ones; the method was immunoSEQ multiplex PCR. The sample includes 13,000 or so clones, roughly 73% of them seen just once. Time point here: neoterminal ileum biopsy at postoperative endoscopy, about 6 months after surgery. Included were adult ileal or ileocolonic Crohn's patients indicated for ileocolonic resection.

The TCR sequence derives from an adult with Crohn's disease. The chain has TRBV7-8 and TRBJ2-1; 12 nucleotides line up with TRBD2. The sequenced sample consisted of ileal tissue. For the CDR3, the DNA is TGTGCCAGCAACAGTGGCCCCGGGGCTAGCGGGGGGGCCAATGAGCAGTTCTTC. Protein: CASNSGPGASGGANEQFF.